These 27 T cell receptor beta chains share one sample of origin, sequenced in a study of blood T cell repertoires in COVID-19. Assay: immunoSEQ multiplex PCR; the TCRdb copy retains only in-frame clones and omits some. This sample has 68,000 or so clones, with about 88% found just once. Sample: peripheral blood. The receptor set was obtained from a man between 65 and 85 years old with active or convalescent COVID-19.

A single count supports this clone. The chain links TRBV4-2 to TRBJ2-2; 10 bases are shared with TRBD1. Germline assignment: CDR1 LGHNA and CDR2 YNFKEQ. The CDR3 spans 16 residues. Losses at the gene ends were 6 bases for V and 6 bases for J; bases not matched to a gene: 10. This chain's CDR3 is CASRSDRGPDPGELFF. The CDR3 coding sequence is TGTGCCAGCAGATCCGACAGGGGGCCCGACCCCGGGGAGCTGTTTTTT.

This clone was observed once. V gene TRBV28 combines with J gene TRBJ1-3, with a tentative D call TRBD1 (6 bases). From germline, CDR1 is MDHEN and CDR2 SYDVKM. CDR3 length: 14 residues. Trimming took off 3 bases at V and 4 bases at J, with 10 bases between the two ends. CDR3 nucleotide sequence: TGTGCCAGCAGTTTTGGGGGCGGGGGAAACACCATATATTTT. This sequence encodes CASSFGGGGNTIYF.

This clone was found a few times. The chain uses TRBV12-3 or TRBV12-4 and TRBJ1-1; no firm D call. Trimming removed 9 bases from V and 8 bases from J, with 19 bases in between. The CDR3 loop spans 13 amino acids. The CDR3 loop is CASRSAGVYEAFF. The DNA of the CDR3 is TGTGCCAGTCGGTCCGCCGGGGTATACGAAGCTTTCTTT.

This chain joins TRBV6-5 and TRBJ1-3; unclear D gene. Germline V gives CDR1 MNHEY, CDR2 SVGAGI. This CDR3 region has 13 residues. V lost 6 bases and J 0 bases, leaving 6 bases between the germline ends. CDR3 sequence reads: CASSGGSGNTIYF. DNA of the CDR3: TGTGCCAGCAGCGGTGGCTCTGGAAACACCATATATTTT.

The chain uses TRBV5-1 and TRBJ2-7; D is ambiguous. The germline gives CDR1 SGHRS, CDR2 YFSETQ. The length of the CDR3 is 14 residues. V gave up 0 bases and J gave up 0 bases, with 7 bases separating them. CDR3 region: CASSLEQSSYEQYF. The CDR3 coding sequence is TGCGCCAGCAGCTTGGAACAGAGCTCCTACGAGCAGTACTTC.

The V and J genes are TRBV5-1 and TRBJ2-7; TRBD1 is a possible D gene (6 bases). This CDR3 is built from 14 residues. In germline, CDR1 is SGHRS, CDR2 YFSETQ. Trimming shortened V by 5 bases and J by 4 bases, and 16 bases separated the two germline ends. CDR3 DNA sequence: TGCGCCAGCAGTCCGTCCGGACAGATATACGAGCAGTACTTC. Protein sequence: CASSPSGQIYEQYF. Full variable domain (outside the CDR3, taken from reference TRBV5-1 and TRBJ2-7): KAGVTQTPRYLIKTRGQQVTLSCSPISGHRSVSWYQQTPGQGLQFLFEYFSETQRNKGNFPGRFSGRQFSNSRSEMNVSTLELGDSALYLCASSPSGQIYEQYFGPGTRLTVT.

V usage is TRBV6-6 and J usage is TRBJ1-1, with D unresolved. The CDR3 extends over 11 amino acids. Trimming removed 6 bases at V and 1 base at J, with 3 bases between. Germline CDR1 reads MNHNY; CDR2 reads SVGAGI (reference sequence). CDR3 in DNA: TGTGCCAGCAGCTCGAACACTGAAGCTTTCTTT. Protein: CASSSNTEAFF.

The chain is built from TRBV25-1 and TRBJ2-7, with 7 nucleotides matching TRBD1. Trimming took 5 bases from V and 4 from J; bases not matched to a gene: 8. The CDR3 extends over 14 amino acids. In germline, CDR1 is MGHDK, CDR2 SYGVNS. DNA for the CDR3: TGTGCCAGCAGTACCGAACAGGGGCCGTACGAGCAGTACTTC. Amino acid sequence: CASSTEQGPYEQYF.

This chain connects TRBV30 to TRBJ1-5, with D possibly matching TRBD1 (5 bases). Per the germline V gene, CDR1 is GTSNPN and CDR2 is SVGIG (reference sequence). The CDR3 runs 17 residues. V was shortened by 0 bases and J by 0 bases, with 15 bases between the two germline ends. CDR3 in DNA: TGTGCCTGGAGTGTATCTGCAGGGAAACATAGCAATCAGCCCCAGCATTTT. As protein: CAWSVSAGKHSNQPQHF.

The J gene is TRBJ1-2, the V gene TRBV25-1, with D possibly being TRBD1 (5 bases). The V end lost 3 bases, the J end lost 3 bases, and 14 bases lay between the germline ends. This CDR3 is built from 15 residues. Germline V gene sequence: CDR1 MGHDK, CDR2 SYGVNS. CDR3 DNA sequence: TGTGCCAGCAGTGAGGGAGGGGAGGATTACTATGGCTACACCTTC. This gives the protein CASSEGGEDYYGYTF.

The rearrangement joins TRBV3-1 (or the pseudogene TRBV3-2) to TRBJ2-7; 9 bases align to TRBD1. The CDR3 covers 13 residues. The V gene's germline CDR1 is LGHDT and CDR2 YNNKEL (reference sequence). V was pared by 6 bases and J by 9 bases, with 9 bases of the junction left unmatched. CDR3: CASRLQGADWQYF. The CDR3 DNA is TGTGCCAGCAGGCTACAGGGGGCGGATTGGCAGTACTTC.

The CDR3 nucleotides read TGTGCCAGTAGTATTCTTACAGGCGAGCCTATGAGCTCCTACAATGAGCAGTTCTTC. It yields the protein CASSILTGEPMSSYNEQFF. This chain links TRBV19 with TRBJ2-1; D might be TRBD1 (5 bases). There are 19 residues in the CDR3. Germline CDR1 reads LNHDA; CDR2 reads SQIVND (reference sequence). The V end lost 3 bases, the J end lost 0 bases, and 21 bases lay between the germline ends.

The chain is built from TRBV11-2 and TRBJ2-2; D ambiguous. V was clipped by 4 bases and J by 8 bases, with 23 bases between them. CDR1 is SGHAT, CDR2 FQNNGV, per germline. The CDR3 has 17 amino acids. In DNA, the CDR3 is TGTGCCAGCAGCTCCCATTGGGCATACCGAACTCGAGGGGAGCTGTTTTTT. Its protein product is CASSSHWAYRTRGELFF.

The genes are TRBV13 and TRBJ2-5; TRBD2 matches 7 bases. V lost 4 bases to trimming and J lost 5 bases; unmatched junction nucleotides: 4. Germline V gene data show CDR1 as PRHDT and CDR2 as FYEKMQ (reference sequence). This CDR3 is built from 13 residues. The DNA for the CDR3 is TGTGCCAGCAGCTACCAGGGAGGGGAGACCCAGTACTTC. It is translated as CASSYQGGETQYF.

As to this clone: The identical CDR3 is also encoded by other nucleotide sequences in the sample. The chain links TRBV29-1 to TRBJ2-2; 10 bases are shared with TRBD2. This CDR3 is 17 amino acids long. CDR1 and CDR2 (germline): SQVTM, ANQGSEA. Unmatched junction bases numbered 17, after V lost 7 bases and J lost 6 bases. The CDR3 DNA reads TGCAGCGGGGGGGGGATAGCGGGAGGCCGTGGGGCCGGGGAGCTGTTTTTT. Translated: CSGGGIAGGRGAGELFF.

The chain uses TRBV3-1 (or the pseudogene TRBV3-2) and TRBJ1-3, with D hard to call. There are 13 residues in the CDR3. Trimming took 2 bases from V and 2 from J, leaving 4 bases between them. Germline V gene data show CDR1 as LGHDT and CDR2 as YNNKEL (reference sequence). The CDR3 here is CASSQTAGNTIYF. The CDR3 bases are TGTGCCAGCAGCCAAACAGCTGGAAACACCATATATTTT.

The genes are TRBV5-6 and TRBJ2-4; TRBD2 agrees at 8 bases. After removal of 1 base from V and 5 bases from J, the junction contained 8 bases not matched to a gene. Germline values: CDR1 SGHDT, CDR2 YYEEEE. This CDR3 spans 16 amino acids. CDR3 residues: CASSLFRGRSENIQYF. The CDR3 DNA sequence: TGTGCCAGCAGCTTGTTTCGCGGGAGGTCCGAAAACATTCAGTACTTC.

This chain uses TRBV2 with TRBJ2-2; 7 bases fit TRBD1. This CDR3 spans 16 amino acids. Unmatched junction bases numbered 8, after V lost 7 bases and J lost 0 bases. The V gene's germline CDR1 is SNHLY and CDR2 FYNNEI. CDR3 sequence: CASTTGARPNTGELFF. CDR3 DNA: TGTGCCAGCACCACAGGGGCTCGACCGAACACCGGGGAGCTGTTTTTT.

This rearrangement joins TRBV7-2 to TRBJ2-6; the D gene is possibly TRBD1 (6 bases). The germline gives CDR1 SGHTA, CDR2 FQGNSA. Deletions cut 3 bases from V and 9 bases from J, with 12 bases between. The CDR3 length is 14 residues. CDR3 in DNA: TGTGCCAGCAGCTTCCGGGACAATTTCAACGTCCTGACTTTC. Translated: CASSFRDNFNVLTF.

This clone was detected only once. The gene calls are TRBV2 and TRBJ2-3, with TRBD2 matching over 9 bases. This CDR3 contains 17 residues. The V gene's germline CDR1 is SNHLY and CDR2 FYNNEI. J gave up 0 bases and V 7 bases, and 11 bases lay outside the gene matches. CDR3: CASTLHTSGQSTDTQYF. DNA of the CDR3: TGTGCCAGCACCCTTCATACTAGCGGGCAGAGCACAGATACGCAGTATTTT.

V gene TRBV5-5 combines with J gene TRBJ2-7, with 8 bases aligning to TRBD2. The CDR3 has 15 amino acids. Germline lookup yields CDR1 SGHKS and CDR2 YYEKEE (reference sequence). Trimming took 0 bases from V and 0 from J; bases not matched to a gene: 2. Here the CDR3 reads CASSLGGRSSYEQYF. The CDR3 nucleotides read TGTGCCAGCAGCTTGGGCGGGAGGAGCTCCTACGAGCAGTACTTC.

This rearrangement joins TRBV7-6 to TRBJ2-7, with D possibly being TRBD2 (7 bases). V was pared by 0 bases and J by 5 bases, with 17 bases between. CDR1 is SGHVS and CDR2 is FNYEAQ in the germline V gene. The CDR3 sequence is 16 residues long. CDR3: CASSLADARGTNEQYF. The CDR3 DNA reads as TGTGCCAGCAGCTTAGCGGATGCTAGGGGGACTAACGAGCAGTACTTC.

This chain uses TRBV5-5 with TRBJ2-5; a possible D gene is TRBD2 (5 bases). CDR3 length: 15 residues. V lost 4 bases and J 5 bases, leaving 18 bases between the germline ends. Per germline, CDR1 SGHKS and CDR2 YYEKEE (reference sequence). The CDR3 spells CASSPRAGLGETQYF. CDR3 nucleotide sequence: TGTGCCAGCAGCCCCCGGGCGGGTTTGGGGGAGACCCAGTACTTC.

This rearrangement joins TRBV5-1 to TRBJ1-4, with D possibly matching TRBD1 (5 bases). The CDR3 runs 18 residues. Per germline, CDR1 SGHRS and CDR2 YFSETQ. V gave up 1 base and J gave up 2 bases, with 18 bases separating them. The CDR3 sequence is CASSLSREAFGTNEKLFF. The DNA of the CDR3 is TGCGCCAGCAGCTTGAGCAGGGAGGCCTTCGGTACTAATGAAAAACTGTTTTTT.

This clone was observed a handful of times. The chain is built from TRBV5-1 and TRBJ2-2, with 12 bases identical to TRBD1. With V trimmed by 3 bases and J by 6 bases, 3 bases remained unmatched. The CDR3 has 15 amino acids. Germline V gene lookup returns CDR1 SGHRS and CDR2 YFSETQ. The CDR3 here is CASSSGTGGSGELFF. The CDR3 DNA reads as TGCGCCAGCAGCTCCGGGACAGGGGGCTCCGGGGAGCTGTTTTTT.

V and J are TRBV7-3 and TRBJ2-1; 9 bases line up with TRBD2. CDR3 length: 14 amino acids. Germline V gene data show CDR1 as SGHTA and CDR2 as FQGTGA. The V gene end was trimmed by 4 bases and the J gene end by 9 bases; junction bases not matched to a gene: 7. The CDR3 sequence is CASSSGLARTEQFF. As DNA, the CDR3 is TGTGCCAGCAGCTCAGGACTAGCGAGAACTGAGCAGTTCTTC.

The count of this clone is one. CDR3 nucleotide sequence: TGCGCCAGCCGACCCGAGGCCGGTAGCAATCAGCCCCAGCATTTT. This gives the protein CASRPEAGSNQPQHF. The V gene is TRBV5-1, the J gene TRBJ1-5; D is undetermined. The V gene lost 7 bases and the J gene lost 0 bases, with 14 bases spanning the gap. There are 15 residues in the CDR3. Germline V lookup: CDR1 SGHRS, CDR2 YFSETQ.